Presented here are 30 T cell receptor gamma chains from one specimen sequenced in a study of Vγ9Vδ2 T cells in congenital toxoplasmosis. Template-switch reverse transcription used TRGC- and TRDC-specific primers together in a single tube. Both the TRGC1 and TRGC2 constant genes were targeted by the TRGC primer. TCRdb reanalysed the reads via CATT. The profile shows 300 to 400 gamma-chain clones, 40% to 60% of them singletons. The material sequenced was gamma-delta T cells from blood. The receptors come from a child younger than 10 born to a mother with Toxoplasma gondii infection during pregnancy, either congenitally infected or uninfected (not recorded which).

On this clone: Given a far larger clone just one base away, this is likely a sequencing read error. This same CDR3 is encoded by further DNA sequences in the sample. The chain carries TRGV9 and TRGJP. The CDR3 runs 16 residues. Germline V gene sequence: CDR1 GITISATS, CDR2 ISYDGTV (reference sequence). The CDR3 bases are TGTGCCTTATGGGAGGTGCAAGAGTTGGGCAAAAAAATCAAGGTATTT. This encodes CALWEVQELGKKIKVF.

Concerning this clone itself: The protein held in TCRdb is that of a much larger clone and does not match this DNA's translation at residue 6, likely because of a read error; the protein shown is translated from the DNA. The chain combines TRGV9 with TRGJP. Germline V gene sequence: CDR1 GITISATS, CDR2 ISYDGTV (reference sequence). With V trimmed by 2 bases and J by 6 bases, 4 bases remained unmatched. This CDR3 comprises 16 residues. CDR3: CALWEARELGKKIKVF. In nucleotides, the CDR3 is TGTGCCTTGTGGGAGGCAAGAGAGTTGGGCAAAAAAATCAAGGTATTT.

In this sample, this clone is hyperexpanded. The same CDR3 can be traced to other DNA sequences in this sample. This chain connects TRGV9 to TRGJP. The CDR3 length is 16 residues. The V gene end was trimmed by 1 base and the J gene end by 6 bases; junction bases not matched to a gene: 3. CDR1 and CDR2 (germline): GITISATS, ISYDGTV (reference sequence). CDR3 DNA: TGTGCCTTGTGGGAGGTAAGAGAGTTGGGCAAAAAAATCAAGGTATTT. This encodes CALWEVRELGKKIKVF.

In regard to this clone: The TCRdb protein, from a much larger clone, departs from this DNA's translation at residue 5, likely by read error; the protein shown derives from the DNA. This sequence joins TRGV10 and TRGJP1. TRGV10 is filed as an ORF, its function uncertain. Trimming removed 8 bases from V and 6 bases from J; junction bases left unmatched: 10. The CDR3 runs 14 residues. The chain's CDR3 is CAAWGGHPGWFKIF. DNA for the CDR3: TGTGCTGCGTGGGGTGGTCATCCTGGTTGGTTCAAGATATTT.

A remark on this clone: TCRdb assigns this DNA the protein of a much larger clone, which departs from its translation at residue 3; this likely reflects a read error, and the protein shown comes from translating the DNA. This chain joins TRGV4 and TRGJ1 or TRGJ2. Germline CDR1 is EGSTGY and CDR2 is YDSYTSSV. CDR3 size: 12 residues. CDR3 nucleotides: TGTGCCCCCTGGGATGGTTATTATAAGAAACTCTTT. It specifies CAPWDGYYKKLF.

As concerns this clone: This sequence is one base from a far larger clone and is likely a read error. The chain couples TRGV9 to TRGJP. Per germline, CDR1 GITISATS and CDR2 ISYDGTV (reference sequence). The CDR3 is made up of 16 amino acids. CDR3 nucleotides: TGTGCCTTGTGTGAGGTGCAAGAGTTGGGCAAAAAAATCAAGGTATTT. Translated, it gives CALCEVQELGKKIKVF.

Points on this clone: A far larger clone is off by one base, so a read error is likely. The chain has TRGV9 and TRGJ1 or TRGJ2. CDR1 and CDR2 from the germline V gene are GITISATS and ISYDGTV (reference sequence). The CDR3 consists of 14 residues. V shed 1 base, J shed 3 bases, and the junction held 6 bases outside the gene matches. The CDR3 region has the DNA TGTGCCTTGTGGGAGGTCCCCCTTTATTATAAGAAACTCTTT. Amino acids: CALWEVPLYYKKLF.

With regard to this clone: A single base is all that separates this from a far larger clone, so a read error is likely. The sample has other DNA sequences that encode this CDR3 too. The V and J genes are TRGV10 and TRGJ1 or TRGJ2. TRGV10 is classed as an ORF, of uncertain function. Losses at the gene ends were 9 bases for V and 9 bases for J; bases not matched to a gene: 12. The CDR3 has 12 amino acids. The CDR3 DNA sequence: TGTGCTGCGTGCGTTTGTCCCGCTAAGAAACTCTTT. Amino acids: CAACVCPAKKLF.

Points on this clone: The TCRdb protein, from a much larger clone, departs from this DNA's translation at residue 11, likely by read error; the protein shown derives from the DNA. The rearrangement uses TRGV9 and TRGJP. The CDR3 runs 14 residues. Germline CDR1 is GITISATS and CDR2 is ISYDGTV (reference sequence). CDR3 in amino acids: CALWTSLGKKVKVF. DNA for the CDR3: TGTGCCTTGTGGACGTCTTTGGGCAAAAAAGTCAAGGTATTT.

Concerning this clone itself: TCRdb's protein for this DNA is that of a much larger clone and differs from the translation at residue 3, likely a read error; the protein shown is the DNA translation. This sequence joins TRGV10 and TRGJ1 or TRGJ2. TRGV10 is reported as an ORF; its role is uncertain. This CDR3 is 11 amino acids long. The CDR3 loop is CAPWDPPKKLF. The CDR3, as DNA: TGTGCTCCGTGGGATCCGCCTAAGAAACTCTTT.

A remark on this clone: TCRdb records a much larger clone's protein for this DNA, with a difference at residue 9 that likely arises from a read error; the protein given is the translation of the DNA. The V call is TRGV10, the J call TRGJ1 or TRGJ2. Being an ORF, TRGV10 has a function that is uncertain. V dropped 9 bases and J dropped 11; count of bases not matched to a gene: 14. This CDR3 contains 12 residues. The CDR3 sequence is CAACVCPAEKLF. The CDR3 bases are TGTGCTGCGTGCGTTTGCCCCGCTGAGAAACTCTTT.

About this clone itself: A read error likely explains why the TCRdb protein, taken from a much larger clone, differs from this DNA's translation at residue 4; the protein shown is translated from the DNA. The chain joins TRGV4 to TRGJ1 or TRGJ2. This CDR3 is 13 amino acids long. Per germline, CDR1 EGSTGY and CDR2 YDSYTSSV. The CDR3 coding sequence is TGTGCCACCGGGGATGGGCGTAAATATTGGAAACTCTTT. It translates to CATGDGRKYWKLF.

Concerning this clone itself: With a much larger clone just one base away, this may be a read error. V is TRGV9 and J is TRGJP. CDR3 length equals 15 residues. Germline CDR1 GITISATS, CDR2 ISYDGTV (reference sequence). CDR3 nucleotide sequence: TGTGCCTTGTGGGGAGAAGGGTTGAGCAAAAAAATCAAGGTATTT. Protein sequence: CALWGEGLSKKIKVF.

Comments on this clone: A far more abundant clone sits one base away, making this likely a read error. The same CDR3 arises from other DNA sequences in this sample as well. This chain joins TRGV5 and TRGJ1 or TRGJ2. The CDR3 runs to 14 residues. CDR1 and CDR2 from the germline V gene are VINAFY and YDVSNSKD. The CDR3 loop is CATWDGRSYYKKLF. CDR3 coding DNA: TGCGCCACCTGGGACGGAAGAAGTTATTATAAGAAACTCTTT.

Comments on this clone: The protein that TCRdb holds for this DNA derives from a much larger clone and differs from the translated DNA at residue 9, which likely indicates a read error; the protein shown here is translated from the DNA. J is TRGJP and V is TRGV9. Germline CDR1 GITISATS, CDR2 ISYDGTV (reference sequence). CDR3 length: 16 amino acids. DNA of the CDR3: TGTGCCTTGTGGGAGGTAAGAGAGTCGGGCAAAAAAATCAAGGTATTT. The encoded protein is CALWEVRESGKKIKVF.

By frequency in the sample, this clone is medium-sized. No V segment was called; the J segment is TRGJP1. The CDR3 is 14 residues long. The CDR3, as DNA: TGTGCTTATTTTACAGATGTTGAAAAGAGAATCAAGACATTC. This translates into CAYFTDVEKRIKTF.

Notes on this clone: TCRdb attributes to this sequence the protein of a much larger clone, which differs from the DNA translation at residue 8; a read error is likely, and the protein displayed is translated from the DNA. The rearrangement links TRGV9 to TRGJP. Germline CDR1 reads GITISATS; CDR2 reads ISYDGTV (reference sequence). The CDR3 extends over 14 amino acids. Trimming cost V 6 bases and J 14 bases; bases outside gene matches: 10. CDR3 residues: CALWTSLSKKIKVF. Here the CDR3 DNA reads TGTGCCTTGTGGACGTCTTTGAGCAAAAAAATCAAGGTATTT.

Comment on this clone: This probably arose from a read error, given a far larger clone one base away. The J gene is TRGJ1 or TRGJ2, the V gene TRGV4. J was trimmed by 12 bases and V by 0 bases; bases with no gene match: 11. This CDR3 is 13 amino acids long. The germline gives CDR1 EGSTGY, CDR2 YDSYTSSV. CDR3 bases: TGTGCCACCTGGGATGGGTGTAAATATTGGAAACTCTTT. Protein product: CATWDGCKYWKLF.

A note on this clone: Since a far larger clone is one base different, this is likely a read error. Additional DNA sequences in this sample encode the identical CDR3. The V call is TRGV9, the J call TRGJP. Germline-derived CDR1 and CDR2 are GITISATS and ISYDGTV (reference sequence). The CDR3 has 15 residues. V shed 4 bases and J 7 bases; nucleotides not matched to a gene: 4. The chain's CDR3 is CALWEAELGKKIKVF. The CDR3 DNA sequence: TGTGCCTTGTGGGAAGCCGAGTTGGGCAAAAAAATCAAGGTATTT.

As to this clone: Translating this DNA gives a protein that differs at residue 6 from the TCRdb one, which belongs to a much larger clone; a read error is likely, and the protein shown is this translation. The chain joins TRGV9 to TRGJ1 or TRGJ2. Germline CDR1 GITISATS, CDR2 ISYDGTV (reference sequence). Germline trimming cut 3 bases from V and 13 bases from J; bases unmatched to any gene: 9. The CDR3 has 11 amino acids. The CDR3 DNA sequence: TGTGCCTTGTGGGAGATGAGGAAAAAACTCTTT. Translated: CALWEMRKKLF.

Remarks on this clone: A read error is likely here: a far larger clone is one base away. V is TRGV3 and J is TRGJ1 or TRGJ2. The CDR3 consists of 17 residues. V lost 3 bases and J lost 2; bases outside the gene matches: 16. Per the germline V gene, CDR1 is VTNTFY and CDR2 is YDVSTARD (reference sequence). The CDR3 region has the DNA TGTGCCACCTGGGACTGGCATAGGCGTCGGCATTATTATAAGAAACTCTTT. Protein: CATWDWHRRRHYYKKLF.

Details on this clone: The amino acid sequence in TCRdb belongs to a much larger clone and departs from this DNA's translation at residue 11, likely a sequencing read error; the sequence shown is translated from the DNA. The chain is built from TRGV5 and TRGJ1 or TRGJ2. This CDR3 is built from 13 residues. Germline V CDR1 and CDR2: VINAFY, YDVSNSKD. The CDR3 region has the DNA TGTGCCACCTGGGACAGGCCTCGCTATAAGATACTCTTT. It is translated as CATWDRPRYKILF.

About this clone itself: This DNA translates differently at residue 7 from the TCRdb protein, which is that of a much larger clone; a read error is likely, and the protein shown is the DNA's own translation. This sequence joins TRGV10 and TRGJP1. TRGV10 falls under the ORF class, with uncertain function. V trimming: 8 bases; J trimming: 2 bases; junction bases outside the gene matches: 12. This CDR3 has 16 amino acids. In DNA form, the CDR3 reads TGTGCTGCGTGGGAGTTCGCCAGGACCACTGGTTGGTTCAAGATATTT. Its protein product is CAAWEFARTTGWFKIF.

This clone was counted only a few times. TCRdb's protein for this DNA is that of a much larger clone and differs from the translation at residue 8, likely a read error; the protein shown is the DNA translation. V usage is TRGV4 and J usage is TRGJ1 or TRGJ2. Germline values: CDR1 EGSTGY, CDR2 YDSYTSSV. CDR3 length equals 12 residues. The CDR3 protein is CATWDGYFKKLF. For the CDR3, the DNA is TGTGCCACCTGGGATGGTTATTTTAAGAAACTCTTT.

Comment on this clone: The protein recorded in TCRdb matches a much larger clone and deviates from this DNA's translation at residue 5, suggesting a read error; the protein here is obtained by translating the DNA. J is TRGJ1 or TRGJ2 and V is TRGV9. The CDR3 contains 11 residues. CDR1 GITISATS and CDR2 ISYDGTV come from the germline V gene (reference sequence). Here the CDR3 reads CALWGVRKKLF. The CDR3 DNA sequence: TGTGCCTTGTGGGGGGTGAGGAAAAAACTCTTT.

This clone is judged hyperexpanded. This chain links TRGV10 with TRGJ1 or TRGJ2. TRGV10 is an ORF; its function is uncertain. This CDR3 region has 13 residues. Unmatched junction bases numbered 13, after V lost 8 bases and J lost 8 bases. In nucleotides, the CDR3 is TGTGCTGCGTGGGATTATAATACGAATAAGAAACTCTTT. Protein product: CAAWDYNTNKKLF.

A remark on this clone: TCRdb assigns this DNA the protein of a much larger clone, which departs from its translation at residue 13; this likely reflects a read error, and the protein shown comes from translating the DNA. The chain employs TRGV9 and TRGJP. This CDR3 has 16 amino acids. Germline V CDR1 and CDR2: GITISATS, ISYDGTV (reference sequence). As DNA, the CDR3 is TGTGCCTTGTGGGAGGTAAGAGAGTTGGGCAAAAAAAGCAAGGTATTT. Residues: CALWEVRELGKKSKVF.

In its sample, this clone was seen a few times. One base separates it from a far larger clone, so it is likely a read error. This chain uses TRGV9 with TRGJP. The CDR3 is 15 residues long. The germline gives CDR1 GITISATS, CDR2 ISYDGTV (reference sequence). The CDR3 reads CALWEAELDKKIKVF. Here the CDR3 DNA reads TGTGCCTTGTGGGAGGCTGAGTTGGACAAAAAAATCAAGGTATTT.

In this sample, this clone turned up a few times. This likely stems from a read error, as it lies one base from a far larger clone. V usage is TRGV9 and J usage is TRGJP. Germline lookup yields CDR1 GITISATS and CDR2 ISYDGTV (reference sequence). CDR3 length: 17 residues. CDR3 loop: CALWEVRLELGKKSKVF. The CDR3 region has the DNA TGTGCCTTGTGGGAGGTGCGCTTAGAGTTGGGCAAAAAAAGCAAGGTATTT.

As to this clone: The TCRdb protein, from a much larger clone, departs from this DNA's translation at residue 6, likely by read error; the protein shown derives from the DNA. The chain links TRGV10 to TRGJP1. TRGV10 is classed as an ORF, of uncertain function. The CDR3 runs to 12 residues. The chain's CDR3 is CAAWTNGWFKIF. CDR3 coding DNA: TGTGCTGCGTGGACCAATGGTTGGTTCAAGATATTT.